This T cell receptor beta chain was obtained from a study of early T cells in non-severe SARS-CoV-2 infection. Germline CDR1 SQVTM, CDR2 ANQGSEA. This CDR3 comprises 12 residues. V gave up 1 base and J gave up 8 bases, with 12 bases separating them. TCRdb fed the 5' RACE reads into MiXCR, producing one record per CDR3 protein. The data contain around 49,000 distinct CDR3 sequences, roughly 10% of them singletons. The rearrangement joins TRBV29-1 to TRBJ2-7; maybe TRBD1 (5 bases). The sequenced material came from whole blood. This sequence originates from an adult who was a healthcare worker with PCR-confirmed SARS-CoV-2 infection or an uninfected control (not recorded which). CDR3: CSVEVQGTKQYF. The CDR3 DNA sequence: TGCAGCGTTGAAGTGCAGGGAACCAAGCAGTACTTC.